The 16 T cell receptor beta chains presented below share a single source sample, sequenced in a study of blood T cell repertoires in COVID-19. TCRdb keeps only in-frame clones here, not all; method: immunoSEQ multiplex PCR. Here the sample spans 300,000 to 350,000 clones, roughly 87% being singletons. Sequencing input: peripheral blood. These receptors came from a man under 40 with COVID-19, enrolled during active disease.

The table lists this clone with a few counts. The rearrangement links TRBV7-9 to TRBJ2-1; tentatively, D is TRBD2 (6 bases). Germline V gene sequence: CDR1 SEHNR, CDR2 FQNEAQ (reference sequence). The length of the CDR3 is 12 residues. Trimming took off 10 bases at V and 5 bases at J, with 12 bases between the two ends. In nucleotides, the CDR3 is TGTGCCACTGTCGGGGGACACAATGAGCAGTTCTTC. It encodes CATVGGHNEQFF.

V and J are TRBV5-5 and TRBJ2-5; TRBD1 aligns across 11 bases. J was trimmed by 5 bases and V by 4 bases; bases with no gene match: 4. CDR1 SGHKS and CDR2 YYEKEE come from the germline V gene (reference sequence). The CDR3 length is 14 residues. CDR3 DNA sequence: TGTGCCAGCAGCGGTGGACAGGGGGCTGAGACCCAGTACTTC. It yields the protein CASSGGQGAETQYF.

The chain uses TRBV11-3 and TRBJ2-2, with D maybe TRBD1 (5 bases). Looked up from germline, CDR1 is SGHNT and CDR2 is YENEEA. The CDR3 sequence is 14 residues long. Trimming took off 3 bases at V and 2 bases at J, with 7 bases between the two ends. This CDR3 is CASSFDSNTGELFF. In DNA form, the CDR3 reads TGTGCCAGCAGCTTTGACAGTAACACCGGGGAGCTGTTTTTT.

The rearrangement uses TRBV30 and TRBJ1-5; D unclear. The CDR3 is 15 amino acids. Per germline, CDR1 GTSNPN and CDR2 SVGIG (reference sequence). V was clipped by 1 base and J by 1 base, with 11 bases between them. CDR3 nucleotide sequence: TGTGCCTGGAGTGCCAACCTGGGCAGCAATCAGCCCCAGCATTTT. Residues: CAWSANLGSNQPQHF.

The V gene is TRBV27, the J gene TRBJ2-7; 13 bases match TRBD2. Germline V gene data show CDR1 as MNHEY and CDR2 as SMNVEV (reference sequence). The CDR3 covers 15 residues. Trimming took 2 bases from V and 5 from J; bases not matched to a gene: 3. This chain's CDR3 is CASSLRTSGSDEQYF. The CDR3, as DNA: TGTGCCAGCAGTTTAAGGACTAGCGGGAGTGACGAGCAGTACTTC.

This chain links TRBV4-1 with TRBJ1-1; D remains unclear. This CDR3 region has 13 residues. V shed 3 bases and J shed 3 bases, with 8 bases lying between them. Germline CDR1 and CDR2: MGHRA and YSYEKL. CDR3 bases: TGCGCCAGCAGCCAGATGCGCGACACTGAAGCTTTCTTT. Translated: CASSQMRDTEAFF.

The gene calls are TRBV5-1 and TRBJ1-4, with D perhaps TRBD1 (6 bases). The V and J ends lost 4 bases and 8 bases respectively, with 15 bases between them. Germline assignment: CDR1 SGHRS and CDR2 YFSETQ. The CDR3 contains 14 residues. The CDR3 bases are TGCGCCAGCAGCCAAGGGGGTCTTCGGGAAAAACTGTTTTTT. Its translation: CASSQGGLREKLFF. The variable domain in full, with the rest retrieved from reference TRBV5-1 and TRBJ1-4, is KAGVTQTPRYLIKTRGQQVTLSCSPISGHRSVSWYQQTPGQGLQFLFEYFSETQRNKGNFPGRFSGRQFSNSRSEMNVSTLELGDSALYLCASSQGGLREKLFFGSGTQLSVL.

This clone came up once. The CDR3 DNA reads TGCGCCAGCAGTCGTTCTAGCGGGAACAATGAGCAGTTCTTC. Its translation: CASSRSSGNNEQFF. This chain joins TRBV5-1 and TRBJ2-1; TRBD2 aligns across 9 bases. CDR3 length equals 14 residues. CDR1 is SGHRS and CDR2 is YFSETQ in the germline V gene. Germline trimming cut 5 bases from V and 5 bases from J; bases unmatched to any gene: 5.

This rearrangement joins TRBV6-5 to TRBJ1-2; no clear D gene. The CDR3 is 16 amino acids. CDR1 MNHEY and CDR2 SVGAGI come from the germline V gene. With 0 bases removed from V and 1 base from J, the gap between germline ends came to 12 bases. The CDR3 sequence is CASSYSIEQNNYGYTF. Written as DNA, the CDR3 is TGTGCCAGCAGTTACTCGATAGAACAGAATAACTATGGCTACACCTTC.

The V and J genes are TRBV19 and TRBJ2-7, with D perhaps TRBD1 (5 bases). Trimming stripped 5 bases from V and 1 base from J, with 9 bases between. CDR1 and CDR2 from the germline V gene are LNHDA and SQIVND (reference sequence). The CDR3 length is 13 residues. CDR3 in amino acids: CASSPRQSYEQYF. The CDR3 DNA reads TGTGCCAGTAGTCCGCGACAGTCCTACGAGCAGTACTTC.

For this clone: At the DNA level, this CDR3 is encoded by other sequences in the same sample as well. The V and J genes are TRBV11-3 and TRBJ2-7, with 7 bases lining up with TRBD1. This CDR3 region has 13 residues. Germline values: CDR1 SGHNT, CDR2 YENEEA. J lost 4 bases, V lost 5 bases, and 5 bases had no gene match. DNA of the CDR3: TGTGCCAGCAGCGCCGGGACAGAGTACGAGCAGTACTTC. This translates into CASSAGTEYEQYF.

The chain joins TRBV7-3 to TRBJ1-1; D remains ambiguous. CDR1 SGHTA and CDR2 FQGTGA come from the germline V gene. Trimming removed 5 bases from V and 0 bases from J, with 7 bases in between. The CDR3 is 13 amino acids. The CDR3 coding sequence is TGTGCCAGCAGCCTATACTTGAACACTGAAGCTTTCTTT. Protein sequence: CASSLYLNTEAFF.

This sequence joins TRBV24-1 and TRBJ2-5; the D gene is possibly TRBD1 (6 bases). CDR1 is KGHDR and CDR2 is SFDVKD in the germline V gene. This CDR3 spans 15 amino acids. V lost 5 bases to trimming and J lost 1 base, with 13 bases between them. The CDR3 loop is CATSGQEKSQETQYF. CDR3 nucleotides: TGTGCCACCAGTGGACAGGAAAAATCCCAAGAGACCCAGTACTTC.

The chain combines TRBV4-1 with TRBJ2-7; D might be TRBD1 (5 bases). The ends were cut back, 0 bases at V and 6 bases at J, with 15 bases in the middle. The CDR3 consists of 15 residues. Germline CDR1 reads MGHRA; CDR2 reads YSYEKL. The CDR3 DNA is TGCGCCAGCAGCCAAGAGGGTCAGGGAAAGGGCGAGCAGTACTTC. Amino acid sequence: CASSQEGQGKGEQYF.

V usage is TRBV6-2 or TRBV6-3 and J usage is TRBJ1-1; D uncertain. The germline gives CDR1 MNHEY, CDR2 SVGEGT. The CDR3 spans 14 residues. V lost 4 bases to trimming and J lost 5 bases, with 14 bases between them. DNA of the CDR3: TGTGCCAGCAGTTCCCCAGGAGGAATGACTGAAGCTTTCTTT. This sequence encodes CASSSPGGMTEAFF.

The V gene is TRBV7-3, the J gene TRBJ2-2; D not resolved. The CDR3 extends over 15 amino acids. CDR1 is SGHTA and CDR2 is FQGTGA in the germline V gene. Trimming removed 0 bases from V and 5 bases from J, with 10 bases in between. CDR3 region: CASSLTLANTGELFF. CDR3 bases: TGTGCCAGCAGCTTAACGTTGGCAAATACCGGGGAGCTGTTTTTT.